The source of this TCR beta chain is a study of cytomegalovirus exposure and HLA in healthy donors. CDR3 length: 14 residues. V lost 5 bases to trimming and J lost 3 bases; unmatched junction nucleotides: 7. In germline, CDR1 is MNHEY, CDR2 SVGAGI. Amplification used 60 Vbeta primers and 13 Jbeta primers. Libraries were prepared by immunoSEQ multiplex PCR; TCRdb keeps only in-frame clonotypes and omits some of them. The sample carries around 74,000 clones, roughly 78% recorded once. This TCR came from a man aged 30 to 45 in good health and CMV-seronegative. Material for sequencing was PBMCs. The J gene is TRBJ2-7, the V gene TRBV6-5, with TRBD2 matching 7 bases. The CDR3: CASSPLAGYYEQYF. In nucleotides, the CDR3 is TGTGCCAGCAGTCCATTAGCGGGCTACTACGAGCAGTACTTC.